One and the same sample provided the 21 T cell receptor beta chains below, sequenced in a study of shared clonotypes between healthy human individuals. This table comes from immunoSEQ multiplex PCR, and its TCRdb copy is limited to in-frame clones, with some not included. Of roughly 2 million clones in the sample, around 95% are singletons; the top ten hold less than 0.15%. The material sequenced was naive CD4+ T cells sorted from blood. Documented subset: CD45RA+ positively selected. These TCRs come from a man aged 18-30 years in good health.

The chain combines TRBV7-8 with TRBJ2-7; weak D call: TRBD2 (5 bases). Between the trimmed V and J ends, which lost 4 bases and 2 bases, there was a span of 9 bases. The CDR3 runs 13 residues. Germline CDR1 SGHVS, CDR2 FQNEAQ. The CDR3 spells CASSYDYAYEQYF. CDR3 bases: TGTGCCAGCAGCTATGACTACGCCTACGAGCAGTACTTC.

The rearrangement uses TRBV6-5 and TRBJ2-3, with D perhaps TRBD2 (5 bases). The CDR3 is 14 residues long. The ends were cut back, 2 bases at V and 6 bases at J, with 12 bases in the middle. The V gene's germline CDR1 is MNHEY and CDR2 SVGAGI. CDR3 sequence: CASSYILSGDTQYF. DNA for the CDR3: TGTGCCAGCAGTTACATCCTGAGCGGTGATACGCAGTATTTT.

This sequence joins TRBV13 and TRBJ1-1, with 10 positions matching TRBD1. The CDR3 is 15 residues long. V shed 0 bases and J 10 bases; nucleotides not matched to a gene: 8. Looked up from germline, CDR1 is PRHDT and CDR2 is FYEKMQ (reference sequence). CDR3 residues: CASSLGRQGALLAFF. CDR3 nucleotides: TGTGCCAGCAGCTTAGGGAGACAGGGGGCGCTTTTAGCTTTCTTT.

J is TRBJ1-5 and V is TRBV30; D is undetermined. CDR1 is GTSNPN and CDR2 is SVGIG in the germline V gene (reference sequence). CDR3 length: 15 residues. V was shortened by 3 bases and J by 4 bases, with 16 bases between the two germline ends. The CDR3 spells CAWSMGRSTNQPQHF. The CDR3 nucleotides read TGTGCCTGGAGCATGGGCAGATCCACAAATCAGCCCCAGCATTTT.

This chain joins TRBV29-1 and TRBJ2-1; TRBD1 matches 9 bases. Germline trimming cut 6 bases from V and 9 bases from J; bases unmatched to any gene: 6. Per germline, CDR1 SQVTM and CDR2 ANQGSEA. The CDR3 runs to 12 residues. CDR3 in amino acids: CSVGQGRSEQFF. CDR3 nucleotide sequence: TGCAGCGTCGGACAGGGGAGGAGTGAGCAGTTCTTC.

The chain joins TRBV4-3 to TRBJ2-2, with 11 bases matching TRBD1. V lost 3 bases, J lost 0 bases, and 0 bases stayed unmatched. Germline assignment: CDR1 LGHNA and CDR2 YSLEER. The CDR3 runs to 16 residues. The CDR3 coding sequence is TGCGCCAGCAGCCAGGGACAGGGGGCGAACACCGGGGAGCTGTTTTTT. Residues: CASSQGQGANTGELFF.

The chain is built from TRBV6-1 and TRBJ2-7; D not resolved. V was shortened by 1 base and J by 6 bases, with 13 bases between the two germline ends. This CDR3 contains 14 residues. CDR1 is MNHNS, CDR2 SASEGT, per germline. The CDR3 spells CASSEDPEAGEQYF. CDR3 nucleotide sequence: TGTGCCAGCAGTGAAGATCCTGAAGCCGGCGAGCAGTACTTC.

The rearrangement links TRBV6-1 to TRBJ2-7; D ambiguous. The CDR3 has 17 residues. Trimming removed 2 bases at V and 1 base at J, with 18 bases between. Germline CDR1 MNHNS, CDR2 SASEGT. The CDR3: CASSEFSWGHNSYEQYF. CDR3 sequence (DNA): TGTGCCAGCAGTGAATTTAGCTGGGGTCACAATTCCTACGAGCAGTACTTC.

The chain links TRBV7-2 to TRBJ1-2; TRBD1 matches at 8 bases. Trimming at V came to 3 bases and at J to 6 bases, leaving 9 bases not matched to a gene. There are 15 residues in the CDR3. Germline CDR1 reads SGHTA; CDR2 reads FQGNSA. The CDR3 nucleotides are TGTGCCAGCAGCTTGTTGGGGACAGGTGTAAATGGCTACACCTTC. Protein: CASSLLGTGVNGYTF.

This chain joins TRBV6-1 and TRBJ2-1; 11 bases agree with TRBD1. Germline CDR1 and CDR2: MNHNS and SASEGT. Trimming cost V 2 bases and J 7 bases; bases outside gene matches: 7. This CDR3 has 16 residues. The CDR3 sequence is CASSEYGQGARNEQFF. The CDR3 bases are TGTGCCAGCAGTGAATACGGACAGGGGGCTCGGAATGAGCAGTTCTTC.

This rearrangement joins TRBV28 to TRBJ1-6; a weak D match, TRBD1 (6 bases). V shed 8 bases and J shed 10 bases, with 12 bases lying between them. This CDR3 spans 12 amino acids. Germline CDR1 MDHEN, CDR2 SYDVKM. The CDR3 loop reads CASVGGGSPLHF. The CDR3 nucleotides read TGTGCCAGCGTCGGGGGCGGATCACCCCTCCACTTT.

In regard to this clone: The identical CDR3 is also encoded by other nucleotide sequences in the sample. This sequence joins TRBV19 and TRBJ1-5, with a tentative D call TRBD1 (5 bases). V lost 3 bases, J lost 0 bases, and 9 bases lay in between. Germline V gives CDR1 LNHDA, CDR2 SQIVND (reference sequence). This CDR3 has 15 residues. The CDR3 region has the DNA TGTGCCAGTAGTATCTGGGGGGATAGCAATCAGCCCCAGCATTTT. Its translation is CASSIWGDSNQPQHF. The whole variable domain, filled in from reference TRBV19 and TRBJ1-5, reads DGGITQSPKYLFRKEGQNVTLSCEQNLNHDAMYWYRQDPGQGLRLIYYSQIVNDFQKGDIAEGYSVSREKKESFPLTVTSAQKNPTAFYLCASSIWGDSNQPQHFGDGTRLSIL.

This chain uses TRBV30 with TRBJ2-2, with TRBD1 matching over 7 bases. The CDR3 spans 13 residues. Germline CDR1 GTSNPN, CDR2 SVGIG (reference sequence). J was trimmed by 4 bases and V by 6 bases; bases with no gene match: 5. CDR3 protein: CACTTGSTGELFF. The CDR3 DNA sequence: TGTGCCTGTACGACAGGGAGCACCGGGGAGCTGTTTTTT.

The chain is built from TRBV19 and TRBJ2-3; possible D gene TRBD2, 6 bases. Germline CDR1 is LNHDA and CDR2 is SQIVND (reference sequence). CDR3 length equals 15 residues. Trimming removed 5 bases from V and 0 bases from J, with 12 bases in between. The DNA of the CDR3 is TGTGCCAGTAGTTACGGGAGTTCTAGCACAGATACGCAGTATTTT. Translated: CASSYGSSSTDTQYF.

V and J are TRBV11-1 and TRBJ1-4; D gene uncertain. Germline V gene sequence: CDR1 SGHAT, CDR2 FQDESV (reference sequence). V was clipped by 5 bases and J by 5 bases, with 9 bases between them. There are 13 residues in the CDR3. The CDR3 sequence: CASSLGINEKLFF. CDR3 coding DNA: TGTGCCAGCAGCCTTGGGATAAATGAAAAACTGTTTTTT. Using reference TRBV11-1 and TRBJ1-4 for the parts outside the CDR3, the full variable domain is EAEVAQSPRYKITEKSQAVAFWCDPISGHATLYWYRQILGQGPELLVQFQDESVVDDSQLPKDRFSAERLKGVDSTLKIQPAELGDSAMYLCASSLGINEKLFFGSGTQLSVL.

The chain has TRBV7-4 and TRBJ2-7; 10 bases line up with TRBD1. The V gene's germline CDR1 is SGHVT and CDR2 SQSDAQ. The CDR3 runs to 18 residues. V gave up 5 bases and J gave up 5 bases; unmatched junction bases: 18. The CDR3: CASSLLKEQDRGDDEQYF. The CDR3 DNA is TGTGCCAGCAGCCTCCTCAAAGAACAGGACAGGGGGGATGACGAGCAGTACTTC.

The J gene is TRBJ1-1, the V gene TRBV5-1, with 7 bases identical to TRBD1. Looked up from germline, CDR1 is SGHRS and CDR2 is YFSETQ. The V segment lost 3 bases and the J segment 9 bases; nucleotides outside the gene matches: 8. The CDR3 is 13 residues long. CDR3 nucleotide sequence: TGCGCCAGCAGCTCGGGACAGTTAGGGAAAGCTTTCTTT. Its protein product is CASSSGQLGKAFF.

The V and J genes are TRBV4-3 and TRBJ2-7; a possible D gene is TRBD1 (5 bases). V gave up 0 bases and J gave up 0 bases, with 9 bases separating them. CDR3 size: 15 residues. In germline, CDR1 is LGHNA, CDR2 YSLEER. The CDR3 DNA follows: TGCGCCAGCAGCCAAGAGACAGCCCACTCCTACGAGCAGTACTTC. It encodes CASSQETAHSYEQYF.

This clone occurred once. The chain recombines TRBV11-2 with TRBJ2-7, with 10 bases fitting TRBD1. With V trimmed by 2 bases and J by 2 bases, 3 bases remained unmatched. The CDR3 is made up of 15 amino acids. Germline lookup yields CDR1 SGHAT and CDR2 FQNNGV. The CDR3 reads CASSLLDRGPYEQYF. As DNA, the CDR3 is TGTGCCAGCAGCTTACTAGACAGGGGGCCCTACGAGCAGTACTTC.

The rearrangement joins TRBV5-1 to TRBJ2-3, with D perhaps assigned TRBD1 or TRBD2 (5 bases each). This CDR3 has 13 residues. The germline CDR1 and CDR2 sequences are SGHRS and YFSETQ. V was pared by 4 bases and J by 2 bases, with 8 bases between. For the CDR3, the DNA is TGCGCCAGCAGCGTCGGGACCACAGATACGCAGTATTTT. Amino acid sequence: CASSVGTTDTQYF.

This chain uses TRBV19 with TRBJ1-2; D is uncertain. Per germline, CDR1 LNHDA and CDR2 SQIVND (reference sequence). V was pared by 4 bases and J by 7 bases, with 19 bases between. CDR3 size: 15 residues. For the CDR3, the DNA is TGTGCCAGTAGTACTCCAAACCCGGAAAGCAGTGGCTACACCTTC. This codes for CASSTPNPESSGYTF.